The count of the clone carrying this TCR beta chain is one. The data belong to a study of blood T cell repertoires in COVID-19. On the study more broadly: Sources were T cells, B-cell-depleted T cells, or PBMCs; the material itself was cDNA or gDNA.

How the authors handled the data: Reference gene primer amplification gave estimated nucleated cell counts. TCRdb keeps only in-frame clones here, not all; method: immunoSEQ multiplex PCR. V and J calls plus clone size are reproduced from that table; the DNA served to infer D and trimming. Of some 700,000 clones listed, over 80% are singletons. Trimming took off 1 base at V and 7 bases at J, with 4 bases between the two ends. Germline CDR1 and CDR2: LNHNV and YYDKDF (reference sequence). CDR3 length: 11 amino acids. The chain joins TRBV15 to TRBJ1-1, with no clear D. The sequence derives from a young woman with acute or convalescent COVID-19. The specimen sequenced was peripheral blood. The CDR3 here is CATSRAGEAFF. CDR3 sequence (DNA): TGTGCCACCAGCAGAGCAGGTGAAGCTTTCTTT. The full variable domain, with the rest looked up from reference TRBV15 and TRBJ1-1, is DAMVIQNPRYQVTQFGKPVTLSCSQTLNHNVMYWYQQKSSQAPKLLFHYYDKDFNNEADTPDNFQSRRPNTSFCFLDIRSPGLGDTAMYLCATSRAGEAFFGQGTRLTVV.